The source of this T cell receptor beta chain is a study of beta chain features in type 1 diabetes. General observations from the study: Patients' naive, central memory and Treg TCRB repertoires seemed closer to one another than those of healthy donors.

Investigators reverse transcribed all isolated RNA, so they sequenced expressed TCRB transcripts. The assay was immunoSEQ multiplex PCR, and TCRdb's table has in-frame clones only and misses some. The data show fewer than 650,000 clones, 15% to 17% seen once. This clone was counted only a few times. The antigen remains undetermined. The authors sorted CD4+ naive, central memory, regulatory and stem cell-like memory cells via CD45RO/CCR7/CD25/CD127/CD95/CD27. This CDR3 contains 18 residues. Germline lookup yields CDR1 SGHVS and CDR2 FQNEAQ. Trimming removed 2 bases from V and 2 bases from J; junction bases left unmatched: 10.

Specimen: naive CD4+ T cells from blood. The V call is TRBV7-8, the J call TRBJ2-3; 10 nucleotides agree with TRBD2. The sequence was obtained from a man between 18 and 29 years old in good health. In nucleotides, the CDR3 is TGTGCCAGCAGCTTACCGTATCTAGCGGGAGAAGACACAGATACGCAGTATTTT. Protein sequence: CASSLPYLAGEDTDTQYF.